This T cell receptor beta chain was sequenced during a study of CD8 T cells in ankylosing spondylitis. The CDR3 extends over 12 amino acids. V dropped 5 bases and J dropped 4 bases, with 8 bases sitting between them. Germline V gene sequence: CDR1 MNHEY, CDR2 SVGAGI. Study results and caveats: It was reported that disease-linked clones were significantly enriched in matched ankylosing spondylitis synovial fluid.

TCRdb re-called the 5' RACE reads through MiXCR, storing one row per CDR3 protein. The table shows roughly 230,000 distinct CDR3 sequences, with approximately 10% occurring only once. The sample holds many counts of this clonotype. Its antigen is as yet unknown. The chain couples TRBV6-5 to TRBJ2-5, with unresolved D. The clonotype comes from a male donor with ankylosing spondylitis or in good health (not recorded which). Sequencing was performed on blood, either unsorted or a sorted T cell fraction (not recorded which). The CDR3 nucleotides are TGTGCCAGCAGTCGGGTTAGAGAGACCCAGTACTTC. This encodes CASSRVRETQYF.